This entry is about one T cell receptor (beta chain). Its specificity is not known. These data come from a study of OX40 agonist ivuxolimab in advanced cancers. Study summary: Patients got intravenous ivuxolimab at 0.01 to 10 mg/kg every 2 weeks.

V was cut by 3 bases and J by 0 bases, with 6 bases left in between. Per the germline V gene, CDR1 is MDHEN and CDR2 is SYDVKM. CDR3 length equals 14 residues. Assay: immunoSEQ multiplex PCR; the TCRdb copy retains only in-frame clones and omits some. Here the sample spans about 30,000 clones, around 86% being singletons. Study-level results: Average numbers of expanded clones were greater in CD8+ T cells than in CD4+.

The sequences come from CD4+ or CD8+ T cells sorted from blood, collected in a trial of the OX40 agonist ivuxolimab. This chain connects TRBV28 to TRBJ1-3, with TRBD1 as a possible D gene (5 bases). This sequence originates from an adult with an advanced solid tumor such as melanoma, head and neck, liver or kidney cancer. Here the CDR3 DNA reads TGTGCCAGCAGTTTTCAGGGCTCTGGAAACACCATATATTTT. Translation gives CASSFQGSGNTIYF. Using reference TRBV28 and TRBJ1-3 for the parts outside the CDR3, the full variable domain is DVKVTQSSRYLVKRTGEKVFLECVQDMDHENMFWYRQDPGLGLRLIYFSYDVKMKEKGDIPEGYSVSREKKERFSLILESASTNQTSMYLCASSFQGSGNTIYFGEGSWLTVV.